The 17 T cell receptor beta chains listed next were all sequenced from one sample in a study of blood T cell repertoires in COVID-19. The table came from immunoSEQ multiplex PCR; TCRdb's copy has only in-frame clones and leaves some out. The sample includes roughly 180,000 clones, roughly 84% of them seen just once. The sequenced sample was PBMCs or T cells enriched from blood (not recorded which). The receptors were gathered from a woman between 55 and 75 years old who had recovered from COVID-19.

The gene calls are TRBV30 and TRBJ1-5; D is ambiguous. The CDR3 loop spans 13 amino acids. CDR1 and CDR2 from the germline V gene are GTSNPN and SVGIG (reference sequence). V was shortened by 2 bases and J by 6 bases, with 11 bases between the two germline ends. In nucleotides, the CDR3 is TGTGCCTGGAGTAACAGCTTCCGTCAGCCCCAGCATTTT. This sequence encodes CAWSNSFRQPQHF.

This chain connects TRBV19 to TRBJ1-3; D not resolved. The CDR3 runs 15 residues. Germline CDR1 is LNHDA and CDR2 is SQIVND (reference sequence). Between the trimmed V and J ends, which lost 2 bases and 4 bases, there was a span of 12 bases. DNA for the CDR3: TGTGCCAGTAGTATACATAAGGAGTCCGGAAACACCATATATTTT. It encodes CASSIHKESGNTIYF.

The rearrangement links TRBV19 to TRBJ2-3, with D uncertain. Germline lookup yields CDR1 LNHDA and CDR2 SQIVND (reference sequence). The CDR3 extends over 13 amino acids. Between the trimmed V and J ends, which lost 4 bases and 5 bases, there was a span of 10 bases. CDR3 DNA: TGTGCCAGTAGTAACCGCATACTAGATACGCAGTATTTT. Translated, it gives CASSNRILDTQYF.

This rearrangement joins TRBV28 to TRBJ2-7, with D perhaps matching TRBD1 (6 bases). In germline, CDR1 is MDHEN, CDR2 SYDVKM. The CDR3 is made up of 16 amino acids. Deletions cut 8 bases from V and 0 bases from J, with 20 bases between. CDR3 sequence: CASASPPGAGSYEQYF. The CDR3 nucleotides are TGTGCCAGCGCATCCCCACCAGGGGCAGGCTCCTACGAGCAGTACTTC.

The chain is built from TRBV19 and TRBJ1-5; a possible D gene is TRBD1 (6 bases). Germline CDR1 and CDR2: LNHDA and SQIVND (reference sequence). Trimming removed 7 bases from V and 8 bases from J, with 21 bases in between. The CDR3 covers 15 residues. CDR3 bases: TGTGCCAGTACCACCACCGGGACACGAAGAAAGCCCCAGCATTTT. It encodes CASTTTGTRRKPQHF.

The CDR3 loop is CAIGTGVYSNQPQHF. The CDR3 nucleotides read TGTGCCATCGGGACAGGGGTGTATAGCAATCAGCCCCAGCATTTT. The chain carries TRBV10-3 and TRBJ1-5, with 10 positions matching TRBD1. Trimming took 8 bases from V and 0 from J; bases not matched to a gene: 4. The CDR3 is 15 residues long. Germline-derived CDR1 and CDR2 are ENHRY and SYGVKD.

This rearrangement joins TRBV18 to TRBJ2-7, with 7 bases matching TRBD1. The CDR3 covers 15 residues. Germline trimming cut 5 bases from V and 5 bases from J; bases unmatched to any gene: 12. The germline gives CDR1 KGHSH, CDR2 LQKENI. In DNA, the CDR3 is TGTGCCAGCTCATCACTAGGGGGCGCGGTACACGAGCAGTACTTC. It yields the protein CASSSLGGAVHEQYF.

The chain recombines TRBV18 with TRBJ2-7, with 11 bases identical to TRBD2. Germline V gene lookup returns CDR1 KGHSH and CDR2 LQKENI. V trimming: 5 bases; J trimming: 3 bases; junction bases outside the gene matches: 3. The CDR3 consists of 14 residues. The CDR3 DNA sequence: TGTGCCAGCTCAGGTACTAGCGGGAGCTACGAGCAGTACTTC. Translating it yields CASSGTSGSYEQYF.

This rearrangement joins TRBV5-1 to TRBJ1-2; D is unresolved. The germline V gene has CDR1 SGHRS and CDR2 YFSETQ. The CDR3 totals 13 residues. Trimming left V 0 bases short and J 3 bases short, with 6 bases between. In DNA, the CDR3 is TGCGCCAGCAGCTTGGACACAGACTATGGCTACACCTTC. This codes for CASSLDTDYGYTF.

This rearrangement joins TRBV24-1 to TRBJ2-2; D not resolved. With 0 bases removed from V and 5 bases from J, the gap between germline ends came to 3 bases. Germline CDR1 is KGHDR and CDR2 is SFDVKD. This CDR3 has 13 residues. The CDR3 is CATSDLLTGELFF. The CDR3 nucleotides read TGTGCCACCAGTGATTTGCTAACCGGGGAGCTGTTTTTT.

This sequence joins TRBV9 and TRBJ1-4, with D possibly being TRBD1 (5 bases). The CDR3 has 16 residues. Germline CDR1 and CDR2: SGDLS and YYNGEE. Trimming removed 0 bases at V and 8 bases at J, with 17 bases between. The CDR3 spells CASSVGSGLGIEKLFF. CDR3 bases: TGTGCCAGCAGCGTAGGTTCAGGGCTCGGTATAGAAAAACTGTTTTTT.

The chain employs TRBV3-1 (or the pseudogene TRBV3-2) and TRBJ1-1; D is possibly TRBD1 (5 bases). With 2 bases removed from V and 6 bases from J, the gap between germline ends came to 10 bases. Germline values: CDR1 LGHDT, CDR2 YNNKEL (reference sequence). The CDR3 is 13 residues long. Written as DNA, the CDR3 is TGTGCCAGCAGCCAACATCAGGGTTCTGAAGCTTTCTTT. It translates to CASSQHQGSEAFF.

This clone was counted a single time. The genes are TRBV5-1 and TRBJ2-1, with D perhaps matching TRBD2 (6 bases). The germline CDR1 and CDR2 sequences are SGHRS and YFSETQ. This CDR3 comprises 14 residues. V was cut by 5 bases and J by 8 bases, with 17 bases left in between. The CDR3 loop reads CASSSGTYSHEQFF. The CDR3, as DNA: TGCGCCAGCAGTTCCGGGACTTACAGCCATGAGCAGTTCTTC.

This chain links TRBV19 with TRBJ1-5; D might be TRBD1 (5 bases). Germline CDR1 and CDR2: LNHDA and SQIVND (reference sequence). V was pared by 3 bases and J by 4 bases, with 19 bases between. The CDR3 extends over 17 amino acids. DNA for the CDR3: TGTGCCAGTAGTATCCCACGGGGGGACGGAAGAAATCAGCCCCAGCATTTT. It translates to CASSIPRGDGRNQPQHF.

The CDR3 reads CASSVWTGVRSEQFF. Here the CDR3 DNA reads TGTGCCAGCAGCGTATGGACAGGAGTTCGTAGTGAGCAGTTCTTC. The V gene is TRBV3-1 (or the pseudogene TRBV3-2), the J gene TRBJ2-1; 7 bases are a match to TRBD1. Losses at the gene ends were 5 bases for V and 9 bases for J; bases not matched to a gene: 13. Germline loops: CDR1 LGHDT, CDR2 YNNKEL (reference sequence). The CDR3 totals 15 residues.

The chain uses TRBV6-5 and TRBJ1-2; 7 nucleotides line up with TRBD1. V lost 4 bases and J lost 0; bases outside the gene matches: 5. Germline V gene sequence: CDR1 MNHEY, CDR2 SVGAGI. The CDR3 contains 15 residues. CDR3 bases: TGTGCCAGCAGTTCCTCCGGACAGGCTAACTATGGCTACACCTTC. Amino acid sequence: CASSSSGQANYGYTF.

This clone was recorded once. The chain joins TRBV4-2 to TRBJ2-1; D remains ambiguous. Germline CDR1 and CDR2: LGHNA and YNFKEQ. V lost 0 bases and J 10 bases, leaving 10 bases between the germline ends. The CDR3 is 13 residues long. Here the CDR3 reads CASSQERWREQFF. In DNA, the CDR3 is TGTGCCAGCAGCCAAGAGAGATGGAGAGAGCAGTTCTTC.